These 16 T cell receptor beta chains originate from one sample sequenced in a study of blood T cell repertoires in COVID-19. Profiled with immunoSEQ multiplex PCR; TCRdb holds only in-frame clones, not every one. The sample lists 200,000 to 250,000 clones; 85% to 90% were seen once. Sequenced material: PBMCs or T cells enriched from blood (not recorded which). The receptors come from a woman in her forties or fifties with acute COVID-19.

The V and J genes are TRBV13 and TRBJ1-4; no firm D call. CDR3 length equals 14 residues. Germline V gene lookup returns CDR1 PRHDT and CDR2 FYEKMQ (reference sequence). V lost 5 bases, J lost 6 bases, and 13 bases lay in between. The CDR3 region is CASSDGRVDEKLFF. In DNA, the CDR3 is TGTGCCAGCAGCGATGGGAGGGTAGATGAAAAACTGTTTTTT.

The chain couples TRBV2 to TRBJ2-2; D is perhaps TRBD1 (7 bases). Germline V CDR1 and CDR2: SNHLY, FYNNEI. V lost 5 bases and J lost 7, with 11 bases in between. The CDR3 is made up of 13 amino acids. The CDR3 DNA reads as TGTGCCAGCAGTCGACAGGGAGGCGGGGAGCTGTTTTTT. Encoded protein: CASSRQGGGELFF.

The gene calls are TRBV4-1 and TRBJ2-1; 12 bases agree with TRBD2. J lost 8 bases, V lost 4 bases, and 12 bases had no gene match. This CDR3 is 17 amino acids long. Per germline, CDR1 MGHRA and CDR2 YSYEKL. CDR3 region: CASSPPRRLAGGHEQFF. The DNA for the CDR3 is TGCGCCAGCAGCCCACCCCGCCGGCTAGCGGGAGGGCATGAGCAGTTCTTC.

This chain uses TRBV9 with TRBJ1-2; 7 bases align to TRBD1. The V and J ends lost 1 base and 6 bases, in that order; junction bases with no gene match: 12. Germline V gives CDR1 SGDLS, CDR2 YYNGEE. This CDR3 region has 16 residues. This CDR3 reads CASSVLSMGQLNGYTF. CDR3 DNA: TGTGCCAGCAGCGTATTGTCCATGGGACAGCTAAATGGCTACACCTTC.

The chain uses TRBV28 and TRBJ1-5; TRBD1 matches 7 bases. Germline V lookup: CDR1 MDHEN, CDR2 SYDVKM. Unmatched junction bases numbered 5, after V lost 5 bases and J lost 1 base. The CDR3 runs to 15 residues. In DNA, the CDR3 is TGTGCCAGCAGTCACAGGGGTAAGAGCAATCAGCCCCAGCATTTT. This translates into CASSHRGKSNQPQHF.

CDR3: CAWKETVSGNTIYF. The CDR3 nucleotides read TGTGCCTGGAAGGAGACAGTCTCTGGAAACACCATATATTTT. This sequence joins TRBV30 and TRBJ1-3; weak D call: TRBD1 (5 bases). CDR3 length: 14 residues. Germline CDR1 and CDR2: GTSNPN and SVGIG (reference sequence). V gave up 4 bases and J gave up 0 bases, with 10 bases separating them.

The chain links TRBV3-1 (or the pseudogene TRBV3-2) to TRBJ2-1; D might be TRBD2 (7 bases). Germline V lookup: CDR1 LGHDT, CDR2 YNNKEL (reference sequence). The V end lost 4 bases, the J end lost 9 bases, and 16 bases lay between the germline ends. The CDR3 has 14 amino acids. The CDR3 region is CASSPGGQGLEQFF. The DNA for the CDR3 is TGTGCCAGCAGCCCCGGGGGGCAGGGCCTTGAGCAGTTCTTC.

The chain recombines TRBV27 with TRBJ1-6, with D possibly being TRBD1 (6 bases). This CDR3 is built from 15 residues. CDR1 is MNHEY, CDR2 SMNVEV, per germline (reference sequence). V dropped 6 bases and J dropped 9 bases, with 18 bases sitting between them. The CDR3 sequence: CASSTRGGLTSPLHF. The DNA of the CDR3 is TGTGCCAGCAGCACACGGGGGGGGCTGACTTCACCCCTCCACTTT.

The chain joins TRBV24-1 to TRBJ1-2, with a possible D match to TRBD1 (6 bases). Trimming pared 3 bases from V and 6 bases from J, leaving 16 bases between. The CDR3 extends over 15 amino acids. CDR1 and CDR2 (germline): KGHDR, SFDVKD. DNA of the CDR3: TGTGCCACCAGTGATGGATGGGGGCGTTCGGATGGCTACACCTTC. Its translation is CATSDGWGRSDGYTF.

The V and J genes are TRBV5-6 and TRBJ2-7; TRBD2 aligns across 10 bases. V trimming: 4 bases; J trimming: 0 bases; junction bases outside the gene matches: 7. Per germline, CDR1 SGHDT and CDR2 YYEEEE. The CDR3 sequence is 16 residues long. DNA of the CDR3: TGTGCCAGCAGCCCTGGACTAGCGGAGAGCTCCTACGAGCAGTACTTC. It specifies CASSPGLAESSYEQYF.

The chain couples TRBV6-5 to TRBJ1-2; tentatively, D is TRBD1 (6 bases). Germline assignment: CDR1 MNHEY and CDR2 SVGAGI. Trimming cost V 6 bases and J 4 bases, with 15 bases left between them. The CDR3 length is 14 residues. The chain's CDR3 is CASSPADRSYGYTF. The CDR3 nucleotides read TGTGCCAGCAGCCCCGCCGACAGGAGCTATGGCTACACCTTC.

This CDR3 is CATSAPGTMQQYF. In DNA form, the CDR3 reads TGTGCCACCAGTGCCCCAGGGACTATGCAGCAGTACTTC. The J gene is TRBJ2-7, the V gene TRBV24-1, with 7 bases lining up with TRBD2. The CDR3 loop spans 13 amino acids. The germline gives CDR1 KGHDR, CDR2 SFDVKD. Germline trimming cut 5 bases from V and 8 bases from J; bases unmatched to any gene: 8.

CDR3 nucleotides: TGTGCCAGCAGAGTGGGACTAGCGGGAGGATACGAGCAGTACTTC. Encoded protein: CASRVGLAGGYEQYF. This rearrangement joins TRBV2 to TRBJ2-7; 15 bases are a match to TRBD2. V trimming: 6 bases; J trimming: 4 bases; junction bases outside the gene matches: 4. In germline, CDR1 is SNHLY, CDR2 FYNNEI. The CDR3 runs 15 residues.

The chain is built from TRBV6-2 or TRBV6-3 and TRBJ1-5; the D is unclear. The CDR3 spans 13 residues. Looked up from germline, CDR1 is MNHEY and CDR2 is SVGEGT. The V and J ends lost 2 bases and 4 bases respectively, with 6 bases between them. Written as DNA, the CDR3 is TGTGCCAGCAGTTACGGCTTAAATCAGCCCCAGCATTTT. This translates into CASSYGLNQPQHF.

The CDR3 region has the DNA TGTGCCAGTAGTATCGCTGGCCGGAGTAATCAGCCCCAGCATTTT. Amino acids: CASSIAGRSNQPQHF. The chain is built from TRBV19 and TRBJ1-5, with unresolved D. The CDR3 extends over 15 amino acids. V dropped 3 bases and J dropped 4 bases, with 13 bases sitting between them. Looked up from germline, CDR1 is LNHDA and CDR2 is SQIVND (reference sequence).

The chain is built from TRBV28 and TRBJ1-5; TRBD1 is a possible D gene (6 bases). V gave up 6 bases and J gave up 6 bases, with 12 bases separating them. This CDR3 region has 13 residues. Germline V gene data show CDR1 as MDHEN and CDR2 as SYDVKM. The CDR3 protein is CASSLRGIQPQHF. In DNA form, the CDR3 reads TGTGCCAGCAGCCTCAGGGGAATTCAGCCCCAGCATTTT.